The clone carrying this TCR beta chain was detected many times. Its antigen is currently unknown. The use of genomic DNA as template underpinned the TCR beta VDJ and CDR3 profiling. TCRdb called the reads again in MiXCR, with one record for every CDR3 protein. This sample yields around 430,000 distinct CDR3 sequences, of which less than 35% are seen a single time; roughly 0.89% belongs to the top ten. The entry originates in a study of CD8+CD57+ T cells in acquired aplastic anemia. Findings and limits, study-wide: Found in both controls and patients were twenty-nine CD8+ CDR3 sequences.

Germline CDR1 MGHDK, CDR2 SYGVNS. This CDR3 comprises 13 residues. Trimming removed 6 bases from V and 6 bases from J, with 12 bases in between. All sequencing subjects had displayed CD8+CD57+ cell expansion on flow cytometry. Patients uniformly had severe acquired aplastic anemia. The source is a human donor with aplastic anemia. The chain joins TRBV25-1 to TRBJ1-5, with D perhaps TRBD1 (5 bases). Sequenced: sorted CD4+, CD8+, or CD8+CD57+ T cells (not recorded which) from PBMCs. The CDR3 bases are TGTGCCAGCAGCTCAGGGACGGGTCAGCCCCAGCATTTT. Encoded protein: CASSSGTGQPQHF. Looking up the rest from reference TRBV25-1 and TRBJ1-5 gives the full variable domain: EADIYQTPRYLVIGTGKKITLECSQTMGHDKMYWYQQDPGMELHLIHYSYGVNSTEKGDLSSESTVSRIRTEHFPLTLESARPSHTSQYLCASSSGTGQPQHFGDGTRLSIL.